This paragraph reports one TCR beta chain. Its specificity is unknown. Trimming removed 1 base from V and 0 bases from J, with 13 bases in between. This CDR3 is 17 amino acids long. The V gene's germline CDR1 is SNHLY and CDR2 FYNNEI. These data come from a study of CD8+CD57+ T cells in acquired aplastic anemia. Study-wide background: Across the sorted CD4+ and CD8+ cells, DNA amounts averaged about 3 ug. Points from the study as a whole: In common between the patients and the controls were approximately 30 CD8+ CDR3 sequences.

According to the study, genomic DNA was the template for TCR beta VDJ and CDR3 profiling. TCRdb re-called the reads through MiXCR, storing one row per CDR3 protein. The profile covers 400,000 to 500,000 distinct CDR3 sequences, with 55% to 70% appearing a single time and 4% taken by the ten largest. The sequence was collected from a human donor in good health, serving as a control. This rearrangement joins TRBV2 to TRBJ1-5; D ambiguous. The sequenced material came from sorted CD4+, CD8+, or CD8+CD57+ T cells (not recorded which) from PBMCs. The DNA of the CDR3 is TGTGCCAGCAGTGAAGTGGGGTGGGAGAATAGCAATCAGCCCCAGCATTTT. Translating gives CASSEVGWENSNQPQHF.